This T cell receptor beta chain came from a study of T cell responses to AZD1222 COVID-19 vaccine. The method was immunoSEQ multiplex PCR; TCRdb's version includes in-frame clones alone and lacks a portion of them. The repertoire includes 100,000 to 120,000 clones, nearly 90% of them detected once, and 2.5% to 3.5% sits in the top ten. Per the germline V gene, CDR1 is LNHDA and CDR2 is SQIVND (reference sequence). The CDR3 sequence is 15 residues long. The V end was cut by 6 bases, the J end by 0 bases, with 12 bases between. As for this clone: What it binds is unknown.

Study-level results: Clonal diversity may have been underestimated, and the donors were mostly white British, with more females than males.

The source of this sequence is an adult in good health. The gene calls are TRBV19 and TRBJ1-3, with D uncertain. Specimen: peripheral blood, collected on day 0 of AZD1222 vaccination. CDR3: CASSPQKYSGNTIYF. CDR3 coding DNA: TGTGCCAGTAGCCCCCAGAAATACTCTGGAAACACCATATATTTT.